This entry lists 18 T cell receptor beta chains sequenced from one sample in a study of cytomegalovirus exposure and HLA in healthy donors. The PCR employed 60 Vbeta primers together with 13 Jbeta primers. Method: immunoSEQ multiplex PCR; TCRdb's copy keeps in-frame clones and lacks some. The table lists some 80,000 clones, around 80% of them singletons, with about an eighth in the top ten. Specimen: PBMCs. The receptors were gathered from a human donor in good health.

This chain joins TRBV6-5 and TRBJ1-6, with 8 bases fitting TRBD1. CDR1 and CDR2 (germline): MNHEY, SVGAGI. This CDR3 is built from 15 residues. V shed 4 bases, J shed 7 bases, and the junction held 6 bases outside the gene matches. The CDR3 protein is CASSFGQGLNSPLHF. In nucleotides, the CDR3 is TGTGCCAGCAGTTTCGGACAGGGTCTCAATTCACCCCTCCACTTT.

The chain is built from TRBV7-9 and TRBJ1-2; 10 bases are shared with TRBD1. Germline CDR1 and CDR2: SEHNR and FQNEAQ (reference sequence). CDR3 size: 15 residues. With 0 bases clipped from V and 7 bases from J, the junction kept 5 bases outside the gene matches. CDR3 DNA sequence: TGTGCCAGCAGCTTAGCGGCCGACAGGGGGCCTGGCTACACCTTC. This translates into CASSLAADRGPGYTF.

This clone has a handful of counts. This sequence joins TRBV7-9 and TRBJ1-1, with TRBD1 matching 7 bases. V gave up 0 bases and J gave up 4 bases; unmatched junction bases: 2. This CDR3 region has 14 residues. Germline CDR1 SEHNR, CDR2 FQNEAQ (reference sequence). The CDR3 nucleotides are TGTGCCAGCAGCTTAGCGACAGGGACCACTGAAGCTTTCTTT. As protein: CASSLATGTTEAFF.

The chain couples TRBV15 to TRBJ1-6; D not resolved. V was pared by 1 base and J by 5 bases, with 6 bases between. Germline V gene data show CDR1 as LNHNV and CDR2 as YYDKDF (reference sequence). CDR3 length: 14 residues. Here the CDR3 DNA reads TGTGCCACCAGCAGAGTCCGAGATAATTCACCCCTCCACTTT. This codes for CATSRVRDNSPLHF.

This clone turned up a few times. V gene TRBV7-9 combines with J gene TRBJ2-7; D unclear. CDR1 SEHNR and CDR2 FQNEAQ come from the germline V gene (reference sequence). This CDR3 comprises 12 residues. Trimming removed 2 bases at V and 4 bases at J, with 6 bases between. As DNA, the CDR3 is TGTGCCAGCAGCTTAAGCCGGTACGAGCAGTACTTC. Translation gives CASSLSRYEQYF. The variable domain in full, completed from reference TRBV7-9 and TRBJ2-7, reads DTGVSQNPRHKITKRGQNVTFRCDPISEHNRLYWYRQTLGQGPEFLTYFQNEAQLEKSRLLSDRFSAERPKGSFSTLEIQRTEQGDSAMYLCASSLSRYEQYFGPGTRLTVT.

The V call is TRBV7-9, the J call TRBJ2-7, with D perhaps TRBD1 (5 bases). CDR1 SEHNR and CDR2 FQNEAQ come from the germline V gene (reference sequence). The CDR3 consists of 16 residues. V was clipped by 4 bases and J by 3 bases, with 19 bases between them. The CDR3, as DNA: TGTGCCAGCAGCTCACCACCCCCTGGACACGACTACGAGCAGTACTTC. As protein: CASSSPPPGHDYEQYF. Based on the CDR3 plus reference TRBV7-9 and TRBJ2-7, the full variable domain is DTGVSQNPRHKITKRGQNVTFRCDPISEHNRLYWYRQTLGQGPEFLTYFQNEAQLEKSRLLSDRFSAERPKGSFSTLEIQRTEQGDSAMYLCASSSPPPGHDYEQYFGPGTRLTVT.

The CDR3, as DNA: TGCGCCAGCAGCCCCGGGACTAGCGGGGGGTACGAGCAGTACTTC. Residues: CASSPGTSGGYEQYF. The chain has TRBV5-1 and TRBJ2-7, with 15 positions matching TRBD2. V gave up 4 bases and J gave up 4 bases; unmatched junction bases: 3. The CDR3 spans 15 residues. Germline V gene data show CDR1 as SGHRS and CDR2 as YFSETQ.

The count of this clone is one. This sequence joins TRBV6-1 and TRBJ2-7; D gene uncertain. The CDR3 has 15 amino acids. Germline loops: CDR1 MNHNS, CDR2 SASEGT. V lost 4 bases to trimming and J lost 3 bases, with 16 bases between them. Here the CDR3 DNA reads TGTGCCAGCAGTGGGCATGCCGACATCATCTACGAGCAGTACTTC. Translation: CASSGHADIIYEQYF.

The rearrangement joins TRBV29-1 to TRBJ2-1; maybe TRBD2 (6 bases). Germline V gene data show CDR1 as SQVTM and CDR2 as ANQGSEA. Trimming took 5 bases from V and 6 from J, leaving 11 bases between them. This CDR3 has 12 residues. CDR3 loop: CSVPQGGNEQFF. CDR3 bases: TGCAGCGTTCCTCAGGGAGGCAATGAGCAGTTCTTC.

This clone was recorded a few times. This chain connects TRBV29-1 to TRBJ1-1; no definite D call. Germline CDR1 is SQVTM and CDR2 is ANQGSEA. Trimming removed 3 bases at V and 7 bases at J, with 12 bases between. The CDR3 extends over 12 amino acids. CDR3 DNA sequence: TGCAGCGTTGAGGCCTCGGCAGGTGAAGCTTTCTTT. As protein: CSVEASAGEAFF. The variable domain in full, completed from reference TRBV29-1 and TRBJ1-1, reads SAVISQKPSRDICQRGTSLTIQCQVDSQVTMMFWYRQQPGQSLTLIATANQGSEATYESGFVIDKFPISRPNLTFSTLTVSNMSPEDSSIYLCSVEASAGEAFFGQGTRLTVV.

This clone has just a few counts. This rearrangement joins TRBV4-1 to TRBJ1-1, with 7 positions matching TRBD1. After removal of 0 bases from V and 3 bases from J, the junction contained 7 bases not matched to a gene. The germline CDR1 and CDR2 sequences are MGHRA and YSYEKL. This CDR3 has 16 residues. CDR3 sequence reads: CASSQDRQGGHTEAFF. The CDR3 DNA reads TGCGCCAGCAGCCAAGATAGACAGGGTGGGCACACTGAAGCTTTCTTT.

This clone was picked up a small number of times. The chain's CDR3 is CASLGSGQAFF. As DNA, the CDR3 is TGTGCCAGCCTCGGATCAGGCCAAGCTTTCTTT. The chain combines TRBV6-1 with TRBJ1-1; no clear D. CDR3 length equals 11 residues. Germline V gene lookup returns CDR1 MNHNS and CDR2 SASEGT. Trimming removed 8 bases at V and 9 bases at J, with 13 bases between.

CDR3 DNA sequence: TGTGCCAGTTGCGAGGGGGCAGGGTATGGCTACACCTTC. Translating it yields CASCEGAGYGYTF. J is TRBJ1-2 and V is TRBV19; 7 bases are shared with TRBD1. CDR1 and CDR2 (germline): LNHDA, SQIVND (reference sequence). CDR3 size: 13 residues. Germline trimming cut 8 bases from V and 5 bases from J; bases unmatched to any gene: 8.

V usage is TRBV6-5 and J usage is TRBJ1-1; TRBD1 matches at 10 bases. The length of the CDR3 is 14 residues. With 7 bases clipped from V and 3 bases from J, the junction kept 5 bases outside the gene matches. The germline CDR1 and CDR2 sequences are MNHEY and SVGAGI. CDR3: CASTRQGADTEAFF. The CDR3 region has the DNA TGTGCCAGCACCCGACAGGGGGCCGACACTGAAGCTTTCTTT.

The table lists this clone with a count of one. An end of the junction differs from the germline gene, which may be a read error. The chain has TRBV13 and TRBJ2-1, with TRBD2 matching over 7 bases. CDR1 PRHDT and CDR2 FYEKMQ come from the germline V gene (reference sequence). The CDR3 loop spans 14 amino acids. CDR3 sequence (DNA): TGTGCCAGCAGCCTAGGACTAGTAAGGAATGAGCAGTTCTTC. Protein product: CASSLGLVRNEQFF.

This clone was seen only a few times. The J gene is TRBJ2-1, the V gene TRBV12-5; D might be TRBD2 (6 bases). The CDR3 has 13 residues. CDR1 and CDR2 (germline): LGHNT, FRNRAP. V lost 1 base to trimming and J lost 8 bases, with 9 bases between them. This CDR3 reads CASGLGLVYEQFF. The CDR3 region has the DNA TGTGCTAGTGGTTTGGGACTAGTTTATGAGCAGTTCTTC.

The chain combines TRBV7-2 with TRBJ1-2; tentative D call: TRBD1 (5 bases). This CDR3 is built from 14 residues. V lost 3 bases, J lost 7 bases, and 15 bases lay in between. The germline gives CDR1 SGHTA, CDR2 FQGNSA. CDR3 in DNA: TGTGCCAGCAGCTTTCTCTCCCAGGGAGGTGGCTACACCTTC. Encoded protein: CASSFLSQGGGYTF.

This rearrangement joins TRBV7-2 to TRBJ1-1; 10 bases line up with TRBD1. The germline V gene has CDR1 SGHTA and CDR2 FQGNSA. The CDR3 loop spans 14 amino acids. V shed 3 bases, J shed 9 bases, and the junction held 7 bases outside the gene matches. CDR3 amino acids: CASSFGQGVSQAFF. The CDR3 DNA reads TGTGCCAGCAGCTTTGGACAGGGGGTTAGTCAAGCTTTCTTT.